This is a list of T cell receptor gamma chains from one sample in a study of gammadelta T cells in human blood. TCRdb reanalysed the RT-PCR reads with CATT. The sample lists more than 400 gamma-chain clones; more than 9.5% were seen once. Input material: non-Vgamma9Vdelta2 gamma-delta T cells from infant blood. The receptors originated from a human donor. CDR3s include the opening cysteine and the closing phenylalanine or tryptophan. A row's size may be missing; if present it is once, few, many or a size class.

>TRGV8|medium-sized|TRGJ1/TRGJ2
CATWGCGSKKLF
TGTGCCACCTGGGGTTGCGGAAGTAAGAAACTCTTT
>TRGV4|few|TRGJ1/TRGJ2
CATWDFYYKKLF
TGTGCCACCTGGGACTTTTATTATAAGAAACTCTTT
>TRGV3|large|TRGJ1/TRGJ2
CATWDVYKKLF
TGTGCCACCTGGGATGTTTATAAGAAACTCTTT
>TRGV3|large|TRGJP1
CATWATKANWFKIF
TGTGCCACCTGGGCCACAAAGGCGAATTGGTTCAAGATATTT
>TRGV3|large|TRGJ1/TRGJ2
CATWDRLYYKKLF
TGTGCCACCTGGGACAGGCTCTATTATAAGAAACTCTTT
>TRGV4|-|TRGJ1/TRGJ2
CATWEFLLYYKKLF
TGTGCCACCTGGGAGTTCCTCCTTTATTATAAGAAACTCTTT
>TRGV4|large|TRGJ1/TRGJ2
CATWDGYYKKLF
TGTGCCACCTGGGATGGGTATTATAAGAAACTCTTT
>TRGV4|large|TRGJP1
CATWDGTHTTGWFKIF
TGTGCCACCTGGGATGGAACTCATACCACTGGTTGGTTCAAGATATTT
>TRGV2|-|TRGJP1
CATWDVNWFKIF
TGTGCCACCTGGGACGTCAATTGGTTCAAGATATTT
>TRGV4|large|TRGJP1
CATWDWFKIF
TGTGCCACCTGGGATTGGTTCAAGATATTT
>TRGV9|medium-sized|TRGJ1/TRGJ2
CALWEEGGYKKLF
TGTGCCTTGTGGGAGGAGGGGGGATATAAGAAACTCTTT
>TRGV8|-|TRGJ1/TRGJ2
CATWDRGKLF
TGTGCCACCTGGGATAGGGGGAAACTCTTT
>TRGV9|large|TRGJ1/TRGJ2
CALWESKKLF
TGTGCCTTGTGGGAGTCGAAAAAACTCTTT
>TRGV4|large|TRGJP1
CATWDGRYSEATGWFKIF
TGTGCCACCTGGGATGGGCGGTATTCAGAGGCCACTGGTTGGTTCAAGATATTT
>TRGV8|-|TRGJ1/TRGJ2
CATWDRYYKKLF
TGTGCCACCTGGGATAGATATTATAAGAAACTCTTT
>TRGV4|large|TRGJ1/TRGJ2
CATWNYYKKLF
TGTGCCACCTGGAATTATTATAAGAAACTCTTT
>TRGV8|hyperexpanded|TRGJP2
CATWDNWIKTF
TGTGCCACCTGGGATAATTGGATCAAGACGTTT
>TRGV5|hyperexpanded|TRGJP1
CATWTGWFKIF
TGTGCCACCTGGACTGGTTGGTTCAAGATATTT
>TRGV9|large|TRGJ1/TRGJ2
CALWELDRNYYKKLF
TGTGCCTTGTGGGAGCTGGACCGGAATTATTATAAGAAACTCTTT
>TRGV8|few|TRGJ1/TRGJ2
CATWDGKLF
TGTGCCACCTGGGACGGGAAACTCTTT
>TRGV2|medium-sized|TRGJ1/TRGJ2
CATWDGYYKKLF
TGTGCCACCTGGGACGGATATTATAAGAAACTCTTT
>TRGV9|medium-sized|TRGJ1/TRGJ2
CALWEVPPFYYKKLF
TGTGCCTTGTGGGAGGTGCCCCCCTTTTATTATAAGAAACTCTTT